This T cell receptor (beta chain) was documented in a study of T cells in Graves' hyperthyroidism and ophthalmopathy. The overall study: Pretreatment peripheral blood was obtained at initial diagnosis.

Researchers amplified the TCR beta CDR3 regions from RNA transcripts. When the TCR CDR3 underwent first-round RT-PCR, the HTBI primer set was used. MiXCR, applied by TCRdb to the multiplex PCR reads, yields one record per CDR3 protein. The table lists roughly 700,000 distinct CDR3 sequences, about a third of them singletons. CDR1 is SEHNR and CDR2 is FQNEAQ in the germline V gene (reference sequence). This CDR3 contains 15 residues. Deletions cut 5 bases from V and 3 bases from J, with 17 bases between. Participants, patients aged 18 to 65, had newly diagnosed hyperthyroidism with a duration under 2 months. Findings and limits, study-wide: Classification by a 13 V-J model distinguished ophthalmopathy from stable hyperthyroidism.

In this sample, this clonotype turned up many times. The target antigen is unknown. The V call is TRBV7-9, the J call TRBJ2-7; D possibly corresponds to TRBD2 (5 bases). Material for sequencing was blood. The receptor comes from a woman aged 40 to 55 with Graves' hyperthyroidism. The CDR3: CASSQVTGINYEQYF. The CDR3 DNA sequence: TGTGCCAGCAGCCAGGTTACCGGGATAAACTACGAGCAGTACTTC.